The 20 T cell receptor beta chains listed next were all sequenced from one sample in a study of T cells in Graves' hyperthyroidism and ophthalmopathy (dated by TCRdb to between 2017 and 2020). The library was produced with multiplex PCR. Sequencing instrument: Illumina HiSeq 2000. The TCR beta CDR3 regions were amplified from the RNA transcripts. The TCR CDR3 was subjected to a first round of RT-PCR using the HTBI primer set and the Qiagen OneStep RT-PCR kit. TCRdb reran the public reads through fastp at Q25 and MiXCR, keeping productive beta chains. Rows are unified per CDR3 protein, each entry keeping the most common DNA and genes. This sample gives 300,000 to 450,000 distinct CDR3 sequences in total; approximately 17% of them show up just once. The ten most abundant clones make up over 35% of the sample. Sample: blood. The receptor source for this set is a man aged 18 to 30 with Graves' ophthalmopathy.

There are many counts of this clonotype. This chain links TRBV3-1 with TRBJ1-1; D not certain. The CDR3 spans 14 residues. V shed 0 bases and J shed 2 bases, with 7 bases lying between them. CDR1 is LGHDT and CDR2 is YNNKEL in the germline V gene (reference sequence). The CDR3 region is CASSQDGVNTEAFF. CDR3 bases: TGTGCCAGCAGCCAAGACGGGGTTAACACTGAAGCTTTCTTT.

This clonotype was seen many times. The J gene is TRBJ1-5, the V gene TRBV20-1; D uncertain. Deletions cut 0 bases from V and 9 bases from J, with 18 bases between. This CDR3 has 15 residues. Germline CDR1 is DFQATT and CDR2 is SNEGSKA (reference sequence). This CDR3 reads CSARDRRRGFAPQHF. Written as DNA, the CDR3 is TGCAGTGCTAGAGATAGACGTCGAGGGTTTGCGCCCCAGCATTTT.

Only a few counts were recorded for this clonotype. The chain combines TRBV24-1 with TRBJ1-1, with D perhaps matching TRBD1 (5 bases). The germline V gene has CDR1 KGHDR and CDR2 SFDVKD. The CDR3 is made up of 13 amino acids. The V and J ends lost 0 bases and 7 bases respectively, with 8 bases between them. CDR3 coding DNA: TGTGCCACCAGTGATTTGGGGGACGGTGAAGCTTTCTTT. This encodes CATSDLGDGEAFF.

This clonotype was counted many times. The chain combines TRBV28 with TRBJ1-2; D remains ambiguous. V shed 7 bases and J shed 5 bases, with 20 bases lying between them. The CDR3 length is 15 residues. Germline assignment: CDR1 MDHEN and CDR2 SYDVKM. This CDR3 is CASTKGMDGGYGYTF. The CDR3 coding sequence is TGTGCCAGCACCAAGGGCATGGACGGAGGGTATGGCTACACCTTC.

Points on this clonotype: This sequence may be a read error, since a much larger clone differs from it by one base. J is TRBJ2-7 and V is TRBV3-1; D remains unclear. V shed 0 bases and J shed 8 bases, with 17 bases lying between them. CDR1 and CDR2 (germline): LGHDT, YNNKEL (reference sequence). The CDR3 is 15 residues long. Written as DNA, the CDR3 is TGTGCCAGCAGCCAAGATCCACAAGGTTCTGGCAAGCAGTACTTC. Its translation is CASSQDPQGSGKQYF.

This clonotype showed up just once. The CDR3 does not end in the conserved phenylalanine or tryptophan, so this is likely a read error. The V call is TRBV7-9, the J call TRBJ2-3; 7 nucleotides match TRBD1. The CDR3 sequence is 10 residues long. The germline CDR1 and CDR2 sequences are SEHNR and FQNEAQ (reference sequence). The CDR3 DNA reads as TGTTCGACAGGGACAGATACGCAGTATTCT. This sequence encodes CSTGTDTQYS.

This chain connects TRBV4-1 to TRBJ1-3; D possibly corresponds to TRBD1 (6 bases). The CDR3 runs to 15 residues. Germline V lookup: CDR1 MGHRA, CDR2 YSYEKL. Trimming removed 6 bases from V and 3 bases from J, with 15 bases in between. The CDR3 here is CASSAGRGGGNTIYF. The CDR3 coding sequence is TGCGCCAGCAGTGCCGGCAGGGGTGGTGGAAACACCATATATTTT.

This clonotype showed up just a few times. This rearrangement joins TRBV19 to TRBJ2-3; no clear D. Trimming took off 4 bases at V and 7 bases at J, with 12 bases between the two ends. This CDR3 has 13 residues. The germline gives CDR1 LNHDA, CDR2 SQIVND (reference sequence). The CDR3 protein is CASSRESVNTQYF. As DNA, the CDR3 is TGTGCCAGTAGTAGGGAAAGCGTGAATACGCAGTATTTT.

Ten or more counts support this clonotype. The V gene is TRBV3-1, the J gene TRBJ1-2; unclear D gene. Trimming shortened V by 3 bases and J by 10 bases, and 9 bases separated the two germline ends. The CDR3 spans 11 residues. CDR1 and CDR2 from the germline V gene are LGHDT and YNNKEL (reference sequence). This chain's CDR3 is CASSQSIDYTF. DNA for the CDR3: TGTGCCAGCAGCCAGTCAATCGACTACACCTTC.

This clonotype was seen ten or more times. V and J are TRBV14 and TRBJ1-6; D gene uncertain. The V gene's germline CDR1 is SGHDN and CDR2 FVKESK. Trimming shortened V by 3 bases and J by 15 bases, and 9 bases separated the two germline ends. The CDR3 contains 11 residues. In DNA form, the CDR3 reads TGTGCCAGCAGCCAGGGTGTTCACCTCCACTTT. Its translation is CASSQGVHLHF. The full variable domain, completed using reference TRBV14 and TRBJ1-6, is EAGVTQFPSHSVIEKGQTVTLRCDPISGHDNLYWYRRVMGKEIKFLLHFVKESKQDESGMPNNRFLAERTGGTYSTLKVQPAELEDSGVYFCASSQGVHLHFGNGTRLTVT.

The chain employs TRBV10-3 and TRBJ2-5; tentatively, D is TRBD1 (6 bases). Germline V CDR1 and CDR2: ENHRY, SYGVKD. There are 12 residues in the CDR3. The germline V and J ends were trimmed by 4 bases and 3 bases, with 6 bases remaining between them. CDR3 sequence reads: CAISGTEETQYF. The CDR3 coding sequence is TGTGCCATCAGTGGGACAGAAGAGACCCAGTACTTC.

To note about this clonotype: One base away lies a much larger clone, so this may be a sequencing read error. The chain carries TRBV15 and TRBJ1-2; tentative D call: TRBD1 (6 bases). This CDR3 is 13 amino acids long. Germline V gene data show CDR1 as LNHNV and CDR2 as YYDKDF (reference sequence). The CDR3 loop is CATSKDSLYSYTF. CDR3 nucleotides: TGTGCCACCAGCAAGGACAGCCTCTATAGCTACACCTTC.

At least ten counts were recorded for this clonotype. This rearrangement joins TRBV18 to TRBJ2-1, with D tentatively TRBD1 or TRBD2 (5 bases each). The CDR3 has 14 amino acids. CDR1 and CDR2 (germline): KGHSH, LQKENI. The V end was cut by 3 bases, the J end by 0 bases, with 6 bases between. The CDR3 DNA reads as TGTGCCAGCTCACCCGGGGCCTCCTACAATGAGCAGTTCTTC. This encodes CASSPGASYNEQFF.

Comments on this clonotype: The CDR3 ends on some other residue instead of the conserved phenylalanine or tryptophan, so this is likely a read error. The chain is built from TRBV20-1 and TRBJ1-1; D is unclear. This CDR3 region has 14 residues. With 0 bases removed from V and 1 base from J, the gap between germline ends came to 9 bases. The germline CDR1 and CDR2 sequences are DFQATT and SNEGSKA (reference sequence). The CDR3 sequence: CSARDAEANTEAFS. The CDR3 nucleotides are TGCAGTGCTAGAGATGCGGAAGCGAACACTGAAGCTTTCTCT.

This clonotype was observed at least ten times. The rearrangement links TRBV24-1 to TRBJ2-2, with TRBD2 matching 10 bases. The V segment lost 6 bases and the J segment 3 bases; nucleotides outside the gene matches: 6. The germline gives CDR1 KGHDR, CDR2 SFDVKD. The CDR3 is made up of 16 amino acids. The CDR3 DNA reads TGTGCCACCAGTAGGGCTAGCGGGAGCCACACCGGGGAGCTGTTTTTT. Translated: CATSRASGSHTGELFF.

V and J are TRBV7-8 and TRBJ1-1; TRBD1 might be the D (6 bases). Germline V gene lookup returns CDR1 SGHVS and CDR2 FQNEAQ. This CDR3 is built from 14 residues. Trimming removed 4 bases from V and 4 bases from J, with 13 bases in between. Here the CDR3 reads CASSSTTGSTEAFF. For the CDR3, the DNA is TGTGCCAGCAGCTCCACCACAGGGTCCACTGAAGCTTTCTTT.

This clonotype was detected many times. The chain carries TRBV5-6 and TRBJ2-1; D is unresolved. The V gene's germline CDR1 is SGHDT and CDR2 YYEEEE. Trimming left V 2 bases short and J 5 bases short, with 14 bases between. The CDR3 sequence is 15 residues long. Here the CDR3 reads CASSFLSLGDNEQFF. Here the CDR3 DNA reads TGTGCCAGCAGCTTCCTCTCGTTAGGCGACAATGAGCAGTTCTTC. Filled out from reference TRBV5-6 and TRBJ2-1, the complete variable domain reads DAGVTQSPTHLIKTRGQQVTLRCSPKSGHDTVSWYQQALGQGPQFIFQYYEEEERQRGNFPDRFSGHQFPNYSSELNVNALLLGDSALYLCASSFLSLGDNEQFFGPGTRLTVL.

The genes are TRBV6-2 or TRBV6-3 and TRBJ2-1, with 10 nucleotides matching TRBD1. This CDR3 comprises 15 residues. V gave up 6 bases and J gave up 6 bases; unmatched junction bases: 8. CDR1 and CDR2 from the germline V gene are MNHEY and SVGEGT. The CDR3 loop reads CASRRDRGQSNEQFF. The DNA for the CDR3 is TGTGCCAGCAGGCGGGACAGGGGCCAAAGCAATGAGCAGTTCTTC.

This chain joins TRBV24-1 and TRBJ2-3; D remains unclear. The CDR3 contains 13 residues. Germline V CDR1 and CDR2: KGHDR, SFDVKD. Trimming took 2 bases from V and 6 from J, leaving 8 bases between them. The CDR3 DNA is TGTGCCACCAGTGATTCAGACATTGATACGCAGTATTTT. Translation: CATSDSDIDTQYF.

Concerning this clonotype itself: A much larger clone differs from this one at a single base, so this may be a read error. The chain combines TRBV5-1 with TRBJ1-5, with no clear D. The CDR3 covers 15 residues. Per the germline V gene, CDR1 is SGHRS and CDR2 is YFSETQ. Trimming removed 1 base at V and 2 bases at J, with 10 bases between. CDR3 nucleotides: TGCGCCAGCAGCTTGCACGGAAATGGCAATCAGCCCCAGCATTTT. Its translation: CASSLHGNGNQPQHF.